These T cell receptor beta chains were read from a single sample in a study of blood T cells in healthy people across ages. A single record per CDR3 protein comes from TCRdb applying MiXCR to the 5' RACE reads. Of around 1.5 million distinct CDR3 sequences in the sample, 45% to 70% were seen once. What was sequenced was blood. The receptors originated from a man aged 18 to 29 in good health. The CDR3 runs from the conserved cysteine through the conserved F or W. Fields, in order: V gene, J gene, D gene, clone size, CDR3 protein, CDR3 DNA. The D gene is left open where the match is weak. Some rows mark clone size as missing; the rest say once, few, many or name a class of expanded clone.

v_gene: TRBV12-3/TRBV12-4
j_gene: TRBJ1-2
d_gene: NA
abundance: NA
CDR3aa: CASSLATTGPYGYTF
CDR3nt: TGTGCCAGCAGCTTAGCTACCACAGGGCCCTATGGCTACACCTTC

v_gene: TRBV20-1
j_gene: TRBJ2-7
d_gene: NA
abundance: few
CDR3aa: CSARGSGGGYEQYF
CDR3nt: TGCAGTGCGAGGGGGTCAGGGGGAGGTTACGAGCAGTACTTC

v_gene: TRBV29-1
j_gene: TRBJ2-7
d_gene: NA
abundance: few
CDR3aa: CSVFSRAGEQYF
CDR3nt: TGCAGCGTCTTCTCACGGGCGGGCGAGCAGTACTTC

v_gene: TRBV6-2/TRBV6-3
j_gene: TRBJ2-1
d_gene: NA
abundance: NA
CDR3aa: CASSYSIGFEQFF
CDR3nt: TGTGCCAGCAGTTACTCGATAGGATTTGAGCAGTTCTTC

v_gene: TRBV29-1
j_gene: TRBJ1-2
d_gene: NA
abundance: NA
CDR3aa: CSVAQGLYDYGYTF
CDR3nt: TGCAGCGTTGCTCAGGGGTTATACGACTATGGCTACACCTTC

v_gene: TRBV29-1
j_gene: TRBJ2-3
d_gene: NA
abundance: NA
CDR3aa: CSVGQGWYAGTQYF
CDR3nt: TGCAGCGTTGGGCAGGGGTGGTATGCGGGTACGCAGTATTTT

v_gene: TRBV20-1
j_gene: TRBJ2-5
d_gene: NA
abundance: once
CDR3aa: CSAEPGPLPGEETQYF
CDR3nt: TGCAGTGCTGAACCCGGGCCTCTCCCCGGGGAAGAGACCCAGTACTTC

v_gene: TRBV2
j_gene: TRBJ2-1
d_gene: NA
abundance: many
CDR3aa: CASRSSYNEQFF
CDR3nt: TGTGCCAGCAGGAGCTCCTACAATGAGCAGTTCTTC

v_gene: TRBV4-1
j_gene: TRBJ2-5
d_gene: NA
abundance: NA
CDR3aa: CASSQTKGGQARETQYF
CDR3nt: TGCGCCAGCAGCCAAACGAAGGGGGGCCAAGCTAGAGAGACCCAGTACTTC

v_gene: TRBV4-1
j_gene: TRBJ1-1
d_gene: NA
abundance: NA
CDR3aa: CASSQGLRGQRGTEAFF
CDR3nt: TGCGCCAGCAGCCAAGGCCTTAGAGGCCAGAGGGGCACTGAAGCTTTCTTT

v_gene: TRBV4-1
j_gene: TRBJ1-2
d_gene: NA
abundance: NA
CDR3aa: CASSQDSRGRGYTF
CDR3nt: TGCGCCAGCAGCCAAGACTCCAGGGGTCGGGGCTACACCTTC

v_gene: TRBV6-2/TRBV6-3
j_gene: TRBJ2-5
d_gene: NA
abundance: NA
CDR3aa: CASSFELETQYF
CDR3nt: TGTGCCAGCAGTTTTGAGCTGGAGACCCAGTACTTC

v_gene: TRBV15
j_gene: TRBJ2-4
d_gene: NA
abundance: NA
CDR3aa: CATSRGMDKNIQYF
CDR3nt: TGTGCCACCAGCAGAGGGATGGACAAAAACATTCAGTACTTC

v_gene: TRBV27
j_gene: TRBJ2-2
d_gene: TRBD1
abundance: NA
CDR3aa: CASSETGVVSGELFF
CDR3nt: TGTGCCAGCAGCGAAACAGGGGTCGTGTCCGGGGAGCTGTTTTTT

v_gene: TRBV5-5
j_gene: TRBJ2-6
d_gene: NA
abundance: NA
CDR3aa: CASSLTGTCSSGANVLTF
CDR3nt: TGTGCCAGCAGCTTAACCGGGACATGTAGCTCTGGGGCCAACGTCCTGACTTTC

v_gene: TRBV27
j_gene: TRBJ2-3
d_gene: TRBD2
abundance: few
CDR3aa: CASSNLAGGSDTQYF
CDR3nt: TGTGCCAGCAGTAATTTAGCGGGAGGGTCAGATACGCAGTATTTT

v_gene: TRBV28
j_gene: TRBJ1-5
d_gene: NA
abundance: NA
CDR3aa: CASSWDTDNQPQHF
CDR3nt: TGTGCCAGCAGCTGGGACACCGACAATCAGCCCCAGCATTTT

v_gene: TRBV11-2
j_gene: TRBJ2-1
d_gene: TRBD2
abundance: NA
CDR3aa: CASSPNSGATYNEQFF
CDR3nt: TGTGCCAGCAGCCCAAATAGCGGGGCAACCTACAATGAGCAGTTCTTC

v_gene: TRBV6-5
j_gene: TRBJ2-1
d_gene: NA
abundance: NA
CDR3aa: CASSQSPIGEQFF
CDR3nt: TGTGCCAGCTCCCAATCTCCAATTGGTGAGCAGTTCTTC

v_gene: TRBV12-3/TRBV12-4
j_gene: TRBJ1-2
d_gene: NA
abundance: NA
CDR3aa: CASSLKGGVGYTF
CDR3nt: TGTGCCAGCAGTCTCAAGGGGGGGGTGGGCTACACCTTC

v_gene: TRBV28
j_gene: TRBJ2-1
d_gene: NA
abundance: once
CDR3aa: CASSLYWTDANYNEQFF
CDR3nt: TGTGCCAGCAGTTTATATTGGACAGACGCGAACTACAATGAGCAGTTCTTC

v_gene: TRBV12-3/TRBV12-4
j_gene: TRBJ2-1
d_gene: TRBD2
abundance: NA
CDR3aa: CASRTSGSSYNEQFF
CDR3nt: TGTGCCAGCAGGACTAGCGGGAGCTCCTACAATGAGCAGTTCTTC

v_gene: TRBV5-1
j_gene: TRBJ2-7
d_gene: NA
abundance: NA
CDR3aa: CASSLLQGSSYEQYF
CDR3nt: TGCGCCAGCAGCTTGCTGCAGGGAAGTTCCTACGAGCAGTACTTC

v_gene: TRBV25-1
j_gene: TRBJ2-5
d_gene: NA
abundance: few
CDR3aa: CASSEGPRGTQYF
CDR3nt: TGTGCCAGCAGTGAAGGACCACGGGGGACCCAGTACTTC

v_gene: TRBV5-1
j_gene: TRBJ1-2
d_gene: TRBD1
abundance: few
CDR3aa: CASSADRAHGYTF
CDR3nt: TGCGCCAGCAGCGCGGACAGGGCACATGGCTACACCTTC

v_gene: TRBV7-2
j_gene: TRBJ2-1
d_gene: NA
abundance: few
CDR3aa: CASSLSPVDEQFF
CDR3nt: TGTGCCAGCAGCTTAAGTCCAGTGGATGAGCAGTTCTTC